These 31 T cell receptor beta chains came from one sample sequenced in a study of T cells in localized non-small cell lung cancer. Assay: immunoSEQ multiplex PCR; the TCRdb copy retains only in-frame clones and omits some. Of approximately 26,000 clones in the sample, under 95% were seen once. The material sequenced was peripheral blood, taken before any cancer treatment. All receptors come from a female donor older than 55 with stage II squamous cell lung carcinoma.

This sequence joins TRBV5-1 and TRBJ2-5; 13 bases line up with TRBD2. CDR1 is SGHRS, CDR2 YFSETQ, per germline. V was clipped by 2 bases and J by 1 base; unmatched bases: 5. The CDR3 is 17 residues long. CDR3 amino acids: CASSLGGLAGVQETQYF. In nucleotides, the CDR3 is TGCGCCAGCAGCTTAGGAGGACTAGCGGGGGTCCAAGAGACCCAGTACTTC.

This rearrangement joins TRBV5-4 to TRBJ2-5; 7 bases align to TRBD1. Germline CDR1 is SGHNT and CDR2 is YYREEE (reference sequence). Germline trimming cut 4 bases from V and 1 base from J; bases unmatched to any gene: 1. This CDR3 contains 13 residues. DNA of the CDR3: TGTGCCAGCAGCGGGGACAGCCAAGAGACCCAGTACTTC. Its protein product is CASSGDSQETQYF.

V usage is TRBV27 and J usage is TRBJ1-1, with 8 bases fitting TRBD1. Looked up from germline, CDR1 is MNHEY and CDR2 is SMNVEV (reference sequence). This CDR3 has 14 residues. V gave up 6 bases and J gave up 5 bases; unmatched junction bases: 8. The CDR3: CASSLTGVETEAFF. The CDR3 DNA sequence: TGTGCCAGCAGCTTGACAGGGGTGGAGACTGAAGCTTTCTTT.

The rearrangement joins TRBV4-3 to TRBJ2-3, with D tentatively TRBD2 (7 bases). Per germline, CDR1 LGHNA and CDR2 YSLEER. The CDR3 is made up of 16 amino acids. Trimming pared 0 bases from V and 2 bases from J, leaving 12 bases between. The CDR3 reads CASSQDHAGATDTQYF. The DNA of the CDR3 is TGCGCCAGCAGCCAAGATCATGCGGGGGCCACAGATACGCAGTATTTT.

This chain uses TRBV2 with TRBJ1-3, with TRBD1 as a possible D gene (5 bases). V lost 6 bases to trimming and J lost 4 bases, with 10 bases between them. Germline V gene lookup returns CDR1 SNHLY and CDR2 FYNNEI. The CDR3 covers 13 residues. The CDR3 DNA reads TGTGCCAGCAGCGCGGCAGGGGGAAACACCATATATTTT. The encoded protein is CASSAAGGNTIYF.

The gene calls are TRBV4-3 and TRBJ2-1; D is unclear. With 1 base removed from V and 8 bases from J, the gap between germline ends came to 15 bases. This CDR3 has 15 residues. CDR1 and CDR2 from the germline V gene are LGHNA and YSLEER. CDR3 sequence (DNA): TGCGCCAGCAGCCAAGGGGCAGGATTTGTCGATGAGCAGTTCTTC. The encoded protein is CASSQGAGFVDEQFF.

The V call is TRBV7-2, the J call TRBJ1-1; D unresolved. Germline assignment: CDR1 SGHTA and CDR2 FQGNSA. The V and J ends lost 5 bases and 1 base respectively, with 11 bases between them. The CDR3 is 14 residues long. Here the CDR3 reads CASSPPLGNTEAFF. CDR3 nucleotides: TGTGCCAGCAGCCCCCCCTTAGGGAACACTGAAGCTTTCTTT.

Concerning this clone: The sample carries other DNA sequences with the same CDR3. CDR3 sequence: CASSVGGTGELFF. CDR3 in DNA: TGTGCCAGCAGCGTGGGTGGGACCGGGGAGCTGTTTTTT. The J gene is TRBJ2-2, the V gene TRBV9; D uncertain. Germline V gene sequence: CDR1 SGDLS, CDR2 YYNGEE. The CDR3 sequence is 13 residues long. V gave up 2 bases and J gave up 5 bases, with 7 bases separating them.

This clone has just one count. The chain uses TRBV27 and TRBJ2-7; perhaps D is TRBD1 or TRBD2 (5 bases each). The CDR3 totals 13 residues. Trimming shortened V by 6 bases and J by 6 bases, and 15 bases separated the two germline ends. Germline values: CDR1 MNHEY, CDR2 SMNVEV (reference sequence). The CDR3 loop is CASSLGAPPEQYF. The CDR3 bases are TGTGCCAGCAGCCTCGGGGCCCCTCCCGAGCAGTACTTC.

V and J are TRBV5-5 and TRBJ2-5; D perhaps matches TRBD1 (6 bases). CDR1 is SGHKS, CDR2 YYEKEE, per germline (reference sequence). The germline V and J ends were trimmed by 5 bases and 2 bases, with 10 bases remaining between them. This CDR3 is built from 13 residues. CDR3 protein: CASRQGRQETQYF. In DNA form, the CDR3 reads TGTGCCAGCAGACAGGGACGGCAAGAGACCCAGTACTTC.

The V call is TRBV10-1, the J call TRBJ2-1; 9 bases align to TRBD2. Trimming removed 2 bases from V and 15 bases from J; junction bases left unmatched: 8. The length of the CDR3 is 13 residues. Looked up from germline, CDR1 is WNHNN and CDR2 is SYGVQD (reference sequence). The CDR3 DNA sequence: TGCGCCAGCAGTGAGGGGTCTAGCGGGGAGTGGTTCTTC. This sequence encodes CASSEGSSGEWFF.

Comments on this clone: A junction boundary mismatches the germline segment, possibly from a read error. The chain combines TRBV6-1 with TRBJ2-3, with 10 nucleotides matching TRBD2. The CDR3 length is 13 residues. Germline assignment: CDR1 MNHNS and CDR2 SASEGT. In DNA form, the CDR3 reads TGTGCCAGCAGTGAAGCAATAGCGGGGGGACGGTGGTTT. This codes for CASSEAIAGGRWF.

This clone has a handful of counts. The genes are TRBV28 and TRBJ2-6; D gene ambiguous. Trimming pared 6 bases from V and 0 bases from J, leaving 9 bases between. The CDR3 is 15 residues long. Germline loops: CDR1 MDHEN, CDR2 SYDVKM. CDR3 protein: CASSSVGSGANVLTF. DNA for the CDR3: TGTGCCAGCAGCTCCGTGGGCTCTGGGGCCAACGTCCTGACTTTC.

CDR3 in amino acids: CASSPLEKPDSGNTIYF. Written as DNA, the CDR3 is TGTGCCAGCAGCCCCCTCGAGAAGCCTGACTCTGGAAACACCATATATTTT. The chain combines TRBV5-6 with TRBJ1-3; D is ambiguous. In germline, CDR1 is SGHDT, CDR2 YYEEEE. With 4 bases removed from V and 0 bases from J, the gap between germline ends came to 17 bases. This CDR3 comprises 17 residues.

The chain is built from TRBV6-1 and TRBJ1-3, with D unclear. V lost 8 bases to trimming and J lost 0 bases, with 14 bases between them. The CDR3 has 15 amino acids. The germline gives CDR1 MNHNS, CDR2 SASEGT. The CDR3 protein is CASGWQADSGNTIYF. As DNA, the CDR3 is TGTGCCAGCGGGTGGCAGGCCGACTCTGGAAACACCATATATTTT.

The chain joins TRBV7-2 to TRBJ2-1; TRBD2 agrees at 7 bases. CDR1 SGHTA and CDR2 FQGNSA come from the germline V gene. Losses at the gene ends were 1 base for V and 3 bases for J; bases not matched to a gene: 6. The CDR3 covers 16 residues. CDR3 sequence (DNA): TGTGCCAGCAGCTTAGTGGGGGGGGTAATCTACAATGAGCAGTTCTTC. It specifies CASSLVGGVIYNEQFF.

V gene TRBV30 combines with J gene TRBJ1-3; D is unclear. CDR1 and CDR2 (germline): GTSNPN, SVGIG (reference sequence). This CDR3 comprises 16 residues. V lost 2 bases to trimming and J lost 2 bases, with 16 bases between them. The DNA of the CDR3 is TGTGCCTGGAGTCCGCTCTTGAGCGGACCTGGAAACACCATATATTTT. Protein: CAWSPLLSGPGNTIYF.

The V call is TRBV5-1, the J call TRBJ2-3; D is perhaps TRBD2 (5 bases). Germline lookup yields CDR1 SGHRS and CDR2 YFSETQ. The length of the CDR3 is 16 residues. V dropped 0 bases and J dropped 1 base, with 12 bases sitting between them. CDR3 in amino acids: CASSLGEGWGTDTQYF. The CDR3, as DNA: TGCGCCAGCAGCTTGGGTGAGGGTTGGGGCACAGATACGCAGTATTTT.

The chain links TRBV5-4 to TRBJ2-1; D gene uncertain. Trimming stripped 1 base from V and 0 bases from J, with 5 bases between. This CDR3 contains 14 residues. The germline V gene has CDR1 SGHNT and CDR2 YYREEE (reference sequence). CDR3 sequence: CASSLSRSYNEQFF. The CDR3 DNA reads TGTGCCAGCAGCTTGTCCCGCTCCTACAATGAGCAGTTCTTC.

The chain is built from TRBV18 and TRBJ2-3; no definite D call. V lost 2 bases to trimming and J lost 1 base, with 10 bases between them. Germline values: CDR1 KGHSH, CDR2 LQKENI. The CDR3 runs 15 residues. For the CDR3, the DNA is TGTGCCAGCTCACCAGACGCCTTGGGCACAGATACGCAGTATTTT. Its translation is CASSPDALGTDTQYF.

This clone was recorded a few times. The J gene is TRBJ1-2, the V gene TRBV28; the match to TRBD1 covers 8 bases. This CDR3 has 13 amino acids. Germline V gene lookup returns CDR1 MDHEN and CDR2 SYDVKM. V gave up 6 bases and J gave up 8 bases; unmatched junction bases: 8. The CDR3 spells CASRIRTGKGYTF. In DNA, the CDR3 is TGTGCCAGCAGAATAAGGACAGGGAAGGGCTACACCTTC.

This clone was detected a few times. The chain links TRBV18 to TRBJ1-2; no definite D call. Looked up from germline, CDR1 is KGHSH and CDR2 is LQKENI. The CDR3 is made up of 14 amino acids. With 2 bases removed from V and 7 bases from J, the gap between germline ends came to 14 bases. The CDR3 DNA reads TGTGCCAGCTCACCAGGATGGGGTGCCGGTGGCTACACCTTC. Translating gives CASSPGWGAGGYTF.

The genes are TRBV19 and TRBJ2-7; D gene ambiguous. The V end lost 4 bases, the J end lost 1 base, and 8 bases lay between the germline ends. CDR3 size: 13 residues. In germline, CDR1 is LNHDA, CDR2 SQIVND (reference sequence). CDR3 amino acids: CASSTLVSYEQYF. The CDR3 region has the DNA TGTGCCAGTAGTACCTTAGTGTCCTACGAGCAGTACTTC.

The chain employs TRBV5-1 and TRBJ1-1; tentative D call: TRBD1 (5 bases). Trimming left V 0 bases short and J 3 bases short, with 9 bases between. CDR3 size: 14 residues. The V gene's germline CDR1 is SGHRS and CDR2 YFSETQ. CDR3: CASSLGQTYTEAFF. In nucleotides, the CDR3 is TGCGCCAGCAGCTTGGGACAGACTTACACTGAAGCTTTCTTT. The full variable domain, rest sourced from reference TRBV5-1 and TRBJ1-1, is KAGVTQTPRYLIKTRGQQVTLSCSPISGHRSVSWYQQTPGQGLQFLFEYFSETQRNKGNFPGRFSGRQFSNSRSEMNVSTLELGDSALYLCASSLGQTYTEAFFGQGTRLTVV.

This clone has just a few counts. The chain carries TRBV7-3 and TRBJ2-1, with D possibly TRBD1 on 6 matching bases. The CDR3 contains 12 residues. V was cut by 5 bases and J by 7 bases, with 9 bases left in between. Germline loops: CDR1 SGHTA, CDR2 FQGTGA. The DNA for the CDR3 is TGTGCCAGCAGCCCCCAGGGGAATGAGCAGTTCTTC. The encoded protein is CASSPQGNEQFF.

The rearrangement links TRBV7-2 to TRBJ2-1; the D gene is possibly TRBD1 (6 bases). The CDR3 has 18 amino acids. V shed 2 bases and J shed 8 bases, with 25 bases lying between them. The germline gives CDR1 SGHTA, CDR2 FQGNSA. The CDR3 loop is CASSLFAAASLSGDEQFF. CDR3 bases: TGTGCCAGCAGCTTATTTGCGGCGGCTTCCCTCTCAGGGGATGAGCAGTTCTTC.

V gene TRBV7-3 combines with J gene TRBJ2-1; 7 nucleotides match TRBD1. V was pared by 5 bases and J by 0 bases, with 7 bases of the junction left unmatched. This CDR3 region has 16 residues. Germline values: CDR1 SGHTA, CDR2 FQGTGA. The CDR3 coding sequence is TGTGCCAGCAGCGGCCTGGGACAGAGCTCCTACAATGAGCAGTTCTTC. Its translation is CASSGLGQSSYNEQFF.

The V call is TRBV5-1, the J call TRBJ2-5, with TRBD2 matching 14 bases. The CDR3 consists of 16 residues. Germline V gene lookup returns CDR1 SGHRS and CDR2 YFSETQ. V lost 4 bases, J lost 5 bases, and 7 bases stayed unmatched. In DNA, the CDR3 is TGCGCCAGCAGCCCGGGACTAGCGGGAGCGGCGGAGACCCAGTACTTC. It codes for CASSPGLAGAAETQYF.

DNA of the CDR3: TGTGCAAGTCGCTTAATGATAATAGCGGACTACGAGCAGTACTTC. It specifies CASRLMIIADYEQYF. The chain combines TRBV12-2 with TRBJ2-7; TRBD2 is taken as the D call from the table, unchecked against the DNA. TRBV12-2 is tagged as a pseudogene. The CDR3 runs 15 residues.

CDR3 in DNA: TGTGCCAGCACCGGGGCTAGGGCCTACGCTTTCTTT. This encodes CASTGARAYAFF. The chain couples TRBV6-7 to TRBJ1-1, with a weak D call TRBD1 (5 bases). TRBV6-7 belongs to the ORF category, with a function that is uncertain. CDR3 size: 12 residues. Trimming left V 7 bases short and J 11 bases short, with 17 bases between.

The CDR3 region has the DNA TGTGCCATCGCGGACAGGGGCAAAACCTTGGATGGCTACACCTTC. Translation gives CAIADRGKTLDGYTF. V is TRBV6-5 and J is TRBJ1-2; 9 bases align to TRBD1. The germline V gene has CDR1 MNHEY and CDR2 SVGAGI. This CDR3 has 15 amino acids. Losses at the gene ends were 10 bases for V and 6 bases for J; bases not matched to a gene: 15.